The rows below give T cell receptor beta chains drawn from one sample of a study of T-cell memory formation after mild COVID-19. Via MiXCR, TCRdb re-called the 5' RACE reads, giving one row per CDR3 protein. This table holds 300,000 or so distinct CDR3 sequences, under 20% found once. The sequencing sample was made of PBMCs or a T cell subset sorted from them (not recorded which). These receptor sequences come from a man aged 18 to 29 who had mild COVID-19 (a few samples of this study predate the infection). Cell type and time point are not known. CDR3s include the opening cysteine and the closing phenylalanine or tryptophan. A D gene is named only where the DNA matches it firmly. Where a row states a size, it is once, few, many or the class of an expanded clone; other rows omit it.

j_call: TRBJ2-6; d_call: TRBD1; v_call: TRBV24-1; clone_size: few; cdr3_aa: CATGEDRGGTGANVLTF; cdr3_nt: TGTGCCACAGGGGAGGACAGGGGGGGAACTGGGGCCAACGTCCTGACTTTC
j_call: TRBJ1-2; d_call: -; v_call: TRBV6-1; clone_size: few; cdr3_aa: CASSEESWLYGYTF; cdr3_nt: TGTGCCAGCAGTGAAGAGAGTTGGCTCTATGGCTACACCTTC
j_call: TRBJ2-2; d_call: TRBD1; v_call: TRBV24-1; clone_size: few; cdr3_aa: CATSDLRRGIGELFF; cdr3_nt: TGTGCCACCAGTGATTTGCGCAGGGGGATCGGGGAGCTGTTTTTT
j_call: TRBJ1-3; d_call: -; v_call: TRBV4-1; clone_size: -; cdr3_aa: CASSQGFGNTIYF; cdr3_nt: TGCGCCAGCAGCCAAGGGTTCGGAAACACCATATATTTT
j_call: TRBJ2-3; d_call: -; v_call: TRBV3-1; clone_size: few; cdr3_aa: CASSPNRGTTTDTQYF; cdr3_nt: TGTGCCAGCAGCCCGAATAGGGGGACTACCACAGATACGCAGTATTTT
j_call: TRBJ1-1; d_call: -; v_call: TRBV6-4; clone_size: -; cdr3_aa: CASRAYSNTEAFF; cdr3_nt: TGTGCCAGCAGAGCCTACAGTAACACTGAAGCTTTCTTT
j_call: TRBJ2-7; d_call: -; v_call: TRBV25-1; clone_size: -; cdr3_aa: CASSGQESYEQYF; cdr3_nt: TGTGCCAGCAGTGGACAAGAATCCTACGAGCAGTACTTC
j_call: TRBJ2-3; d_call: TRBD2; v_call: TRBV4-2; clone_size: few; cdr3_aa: CASSPESGTSGGGTDTQYF; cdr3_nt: TGTGCCAGCAGCCCGGAGTCCGGGACTAGCGGGGGGGGCACAGATACGCAGTATTTT
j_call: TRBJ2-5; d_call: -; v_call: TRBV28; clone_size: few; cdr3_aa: CASGAGRKTQYF; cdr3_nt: TGTGCCAGCGGGGCGGGGAGGAAGACCCAGTACTTC
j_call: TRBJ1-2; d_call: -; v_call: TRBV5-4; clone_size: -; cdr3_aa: CASSLEGQPAGYTF; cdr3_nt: TGTGCCAGCAGCTTGGAAGGTCAGCCAGCAGGCTACACCTTC
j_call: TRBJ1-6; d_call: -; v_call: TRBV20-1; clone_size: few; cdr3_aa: CSTDPRGSPLHF; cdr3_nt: TGCAGTACGGACCCCCGAGGATCACCCCTCCACTTT
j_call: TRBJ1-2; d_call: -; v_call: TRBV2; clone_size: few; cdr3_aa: CASSEAGQGGSYGYTF; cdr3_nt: TGTGCCAGCAGTGAAGCAGGGCAGGGTGGATCGTATGGCTACACCTTC
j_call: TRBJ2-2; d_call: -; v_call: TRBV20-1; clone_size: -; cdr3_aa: CSARDQQVGELFF; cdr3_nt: TGCAGTGCTAGAGATCAGCAGGTCGGGGAGCTGTTTTTT
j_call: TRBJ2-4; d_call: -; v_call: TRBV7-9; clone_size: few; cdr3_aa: CASSLWEAKNIQYF; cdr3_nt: TGTGCCAGCAGCTTATGGGAGGCCAAAAACATTCAGTACTTC
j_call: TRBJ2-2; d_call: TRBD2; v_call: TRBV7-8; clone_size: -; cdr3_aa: CASSPVAGGGTGELFF; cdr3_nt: TGTGCCAGCAGCCCTGTAGCGGGGGGAGGCACCGGGGAGCTGTTTTTT
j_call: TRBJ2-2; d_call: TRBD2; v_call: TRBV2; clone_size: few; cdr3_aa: CASSELRGFNTGELFF; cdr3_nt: TGTGCCAGCAGTGAATTGCGGGGGTTCAACACCGGGGAGCTGTTTTTT
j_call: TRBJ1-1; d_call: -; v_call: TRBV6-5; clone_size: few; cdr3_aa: CASSYSQTPGQNTEAFF; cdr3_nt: TGTGCCAGCAGTTACTCACAGACTCCGGGACAGAACACTGAAGCTTTCTTT
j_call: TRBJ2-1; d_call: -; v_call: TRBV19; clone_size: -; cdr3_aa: CASSFPTPAEQFF; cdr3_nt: TGTGCCAGTAGTTTTCCGACTCCCGCCGAGCAGTTCTTC
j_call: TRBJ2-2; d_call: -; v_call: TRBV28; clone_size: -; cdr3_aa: CASMGWGKFVAGELFF; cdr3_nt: TGTGCCAGCATGGGATGGGGGAAATTTGTGGCCGGGGAGCTGTTTTTT
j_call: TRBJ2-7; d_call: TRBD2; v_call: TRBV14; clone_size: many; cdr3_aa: CASSRTSAHEQYF; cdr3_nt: TGTGCCAGCAGCCGGACTAGCGCCCACGAGCAGTACTTC
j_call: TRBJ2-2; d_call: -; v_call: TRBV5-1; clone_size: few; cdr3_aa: CASSLSGDFTGELFF; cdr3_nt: TGCGCCAGCAGCTTGTCTGGGGACTTCACCGGGGAGCTGTTTTTT
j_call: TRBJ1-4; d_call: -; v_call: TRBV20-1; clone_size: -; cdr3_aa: CSAREYPGTKLFF; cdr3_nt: TGCAGTGCTAGAGAATACCCCGGGACTAAACTGTTTTTT
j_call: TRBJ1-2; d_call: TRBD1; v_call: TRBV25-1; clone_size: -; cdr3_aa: CASSEWETGENGYTF; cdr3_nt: TGTGCCAGCAGTGAATGGGAGACAGGGGAGAATGGCTACACCTTC
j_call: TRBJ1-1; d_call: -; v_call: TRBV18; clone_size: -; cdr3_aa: CASSPKEGHTEAFF; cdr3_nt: TGTGCCAGCTCACCAAAGGAGGGACACACTGAAGCTTTCTTT
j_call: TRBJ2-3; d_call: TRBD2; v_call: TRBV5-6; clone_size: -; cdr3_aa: CASSQLAGDTDTQYF; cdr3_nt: TGTGCCAGCAGCCAGCTAGCGGGGGACACAGATACGCAGTATTTT
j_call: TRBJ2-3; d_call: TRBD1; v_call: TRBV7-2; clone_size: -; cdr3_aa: CASSLAKTGYADTQYF; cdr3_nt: TGTGCCAGCAGCTTAGCGAAGACAGGGTATGCAGATACGCAGTATTTT
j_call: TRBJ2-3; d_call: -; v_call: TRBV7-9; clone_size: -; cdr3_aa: CASSPTSGGSQYF; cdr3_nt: TGTGCCAGCAGCCCAACCTCAGGGGGGTCGCAGTATTTT
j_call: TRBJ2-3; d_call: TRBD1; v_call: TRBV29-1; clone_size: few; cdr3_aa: CSVGTGNTDTQYF; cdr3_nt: TGCAGCGTTGGGACAGGGAACACAGATACGCAGTATTTT
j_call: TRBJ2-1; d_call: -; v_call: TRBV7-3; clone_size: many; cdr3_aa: CASSSQGYEQFF; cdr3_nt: TGTGCCAGCAGTTCACAGGGCTATGAGCAGTTCTTC
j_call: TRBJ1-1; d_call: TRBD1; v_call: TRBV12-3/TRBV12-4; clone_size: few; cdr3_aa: CASSFSYGYWDRGLGNTEAFF; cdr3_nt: TGTGCCAGCAGTTTTTCGTATGGATATTGGGACAGGGGGCTTGGGAACACTGAAGCTTTCTTT
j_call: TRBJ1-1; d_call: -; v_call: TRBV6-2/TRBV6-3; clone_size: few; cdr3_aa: CASASHPGRSNTEAFF; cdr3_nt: TGTGCCAGCGCGAGCCATCCGGGCAGGAGCAACACTGAAGCTTTCTTT
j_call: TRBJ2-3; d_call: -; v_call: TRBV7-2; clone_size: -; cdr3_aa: CASSLAHFTDTQYF; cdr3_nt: TGTGCCAGCAGCTTAGCTCACTTCACAGATACGCAGTATTTT
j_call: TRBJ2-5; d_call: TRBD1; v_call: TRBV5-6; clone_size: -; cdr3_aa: CASSSRDRGTQYF; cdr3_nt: TGTGCCAGCAGCTCCCGGGACAGGGGGACCCAGTACTTC